This TCR beta chain was found in a study of ipilimumab plus nivolumab after autologous stem cell transplantation. Sequencing was performed with immunoSEQ multiplex PCR; in TCRdb, only in-frame clones are kept and a portion is missing. The table shows about 22,000 clones, with over 65% occurring only once. The CDR3 sequence is 20 residues long. Germline trimming cut 0 bases from V and 1 base from J; bases unmatched to any gene: 14. In germline, CDR1 is LGHNA, CDR2 YSLEER. Ipilimumab, 1 mg/kg, started 14 to 28 days after autologous transplant. The gene calls are TRBV4-3 and TRBJ2-1; TRBD2 matches 8 bases. The TCR sequence derives from a male donor with diffuse large B-cell lymphoma. Sequenced material: PBMCs, taken in a trial of ipilimumab plus nivolumab as post-transplant consolidation. CDR3 coding DNA: TGCGCCAGCAGCCAAGAGAGTGGACGGGGGGGCCGTTTGTCCTACAATGAGCAGTTCTTC. Encoded protein: CASSQESGRGGRLSYNEQFF.